One and the same sample provided the 26 T cell receptor beta chains below, sequenced in a study of T cells in Graves' hyperthyroidism and ophthalmopathy. Amplified regions were TCR beta CDR3 sequences from RNA transcripts. An initial round of RT-PCR targeting the TCR CDR3 relied on the HTBI primer set. One entry per CDR3 protein, called by TCRdb with MiXCR from the multiplex PCR reads. The sample shows 600,000 to 700,000 distinct CDR3 sequences, roughly 14% of them seen only once. Input material: blood. Receptors originate from a woman in her forties with Graves' ophthalmopathy.

This clonotype was observed many times. The chain carries TRBV20-1 and TRBJ2-7; TRBD1 is a possible D gene (5 bases). V gave up 6 bases and J gave up 0 bases, with 15 bases separating them. The CDR3 totals 14 residues. Germline-derived CDR1 and CDR2 are DFQATT and SNEGSKA (reference sequence). DNA of the CDR3: TGCAGTGCCAACCTAGGGGATATCTCCTACGAGCAGTACTTC. Translation: CSANLGDISYEQYF.

This clonotype was seen a handful of times. The J gene is TRBJ2-2, the V gene TRBV7-3; D may be TRBD2 (6 bases). V was shortened by 6 bases and J by 3 bases, with 11 bases between the two germline ends. CDR3 size: 14 residues. The germline gives CDR1 SGHTA, CDR2 FQGTGA. The CDR3 here is CASSRDLDTGELFF. The CDR3 coding sequence is TGTGCCAGCAGTCGGGACTTAGACACCGGGGAGCTGTTTTTT. Full variable domain (outside the CDR3, taken from reference TRBV7-3 and TRBJ2-2): GAGVSQTPSNKVTEKGKYVELRCDPISGHTALYWYRQSLGQGPEFLIYFQGTGAADDSGLPNDRFFAVRPEGSVSTLKIQRTERGDSAVYLCASSRDLDTGELFFGEGSRLTVL.

This clonotype has a count of ten or more. The rearrangement links TRBV6-5 to TRBJ2-7; D is unresolved. CDR1 and CDR2 from the germline V gene are MNHEY and SVGAGI. Trimming removed 2 bases from V and 2 bases from J, with 10 bases in between. The CDR3 sequence is 14 residues long. CDR3 bases: TGTGCCAGCAGTTACGGTCCGGGCGCCTACGAGCAGTACTTC. Amino acids: CASSYGPGAYEQYF.

This clonotype was seen ten or more times. V is TRBV6-5 and J is TRBJ1-5; TRBD1 is a possible D gene (5 bases). This CDR3 spans 15 amino acids. Per germline, CDR1 MNHEY and CDR2 SVGAGI. V was trimmed by 7 bases and J by 4 bases, leaving 17 bases between them. DNA for the CDR3: TGTGCCAGCACCCCCGGCAGGGAGGTTAATCAGCCCCAGCATTTT. As protein: CASTPGREVNQPQHF.

This clonotype was seen at least ten times. CDR3 sequence reads: CASSLSEEPYEQYF. The CDR3 bases are TGTGCCAGCAGTTTATCAGAAGAGCCCTACGAGCAGTACTTC. The chain carries TRBV12-3 or TRBV12-4 and TRBJ2-7; no clear D. Trimming took off 2 bases at V and 2 bases at J, with 10 bases between the two ends. The CDR3 covers 14 residues.

This clonotype was counted many times. V usage is TRBV27 and J usage is TRBJ2-7; D uncertain. The CDR3 spans 14 residues. CDR1 MNHEY and CDR2 SMNVEV come from the germline V gene (reference sequence). V was trimmed by 0 bases and J by 5 bases, leaving 11 bases between them. CDR3 nucleotide sequence: TGTGCCAGCAGTTTATCCACAGTGTTCCACGAGCAGTACTTC. Protein product: CASSLSTVFHEQYF.

This clonotype was detected ten times or more. The V gene is TRBV20-1, the J gene TRBJ2-7, with 7 nucleotides matching TRBD1. There are 12 residues in the CDR3. V shed 1 base, J shed 7 bases, and the junction held 4 bases outside the gene matches. Per the germline V gene, CDR1 is DFQATT and CDR2 is SNEGSKA (reference sequence). Here the CDR3 reads CSARVDRPEQYF. The CDR3 region has the DNA TGCAGTGCTAGAGTGGACAGGCCTGAGCAGTACTTC.

The chain uses TRBV20-1 and TRBJ2-7, with 12 positions matching TRBD2. Looked up from germline, CDR1 is DFQATT and CDR2 is SNEGSKA (reference sequence). The V segment lost 1 base and the J segment 7 bases; nucleotides outside the gene matches: 11. This CDR3 is 16 amino acids long. The CDR3 spells CSARGLPSGRAQEQYF. The CDR3 nucleotides are TGCAGTGCTAGAGGCCTCCCTAGCGGGAGGGCCCAGGAGCAGTACTTC.

This clonotype was detected many times. The chain's CDR3 is CASTDSYYEQYF. The CDR3 coding sequence is TGTGCCAGTACGGACAGCTACTACGAGCAGTACTTC. The gene calls are TRBV19 and TRBJ2-7; TRBD1 might be the D (6 bases). The CDR3 has 12 amino acids. Germline CDR1 is LNHDA and CDR2 is SQIVND (reference sequence). Trimming removed 7 bases from V and 3 bases from J, with 10 bases in between.

This clonotype was picked up many times. The chain joins TRBV6-2 or TRBV6-3 to TRBJ2-3; weak D call: TRBD2 (6 bases). The CDR3 covers 14 residues. V dropped 6 bases and J dropped 2 bases, with 12 bases sitting between them. Germline V gene sequence: CDR1 MNHEY, CDR2 SVGEGT. Here the CDR3 reads CASRPPGDTDTQYF. The CDR3 coding sequence is TGTGCCAGCAGACCTCCGGGGGACACAGATACGCAGTATTTT.

This clonotype was counted ten times or more. The rearrangement joins TRBV6-1 to TRBJ1-5; 10 nucleotides agree with TRBD1. The CDR3 runs 15 residues. Germline CDR1 reads MNHNS; CDR2 reads SASEGT. J was trimmed by 10 bases and V by 1 base; bases with no gene match: 7. The CDR3 DNA sequence: TGTGCCAGCAGTGAAGTAGGGACAGGGGACCATCCCCAGCATTTT. Translation gives CASSEVGTGDHPQHF.

This clonotype occurred many times. V gene TRBV19 combines with J gene TRBJ2-5, with 11 bases aligning to TRBD2. Trimming took 2 bases from V and 4 from J; bases not matched to a gene: 3. CDR3 length: 15 residues. The germline CDR1 and CDR2 sequences are LNHDA and SQIVND (reference sequence). In DNA, the CDR3 is TGTGCCAGTAGTATAACTAGCGGGAGATTAGAGACCCAGTACTTC. Protein sequence: CASSITSGRLETQYF. The whole variable domain, remainder taken from reference TRBV19 and TRBJ2-5, is DGGITQSPKYLFRKEGQNVTLSCEQNLNHDAMYWYRQDPGQGLRLIYYSQIVNDFQKGDIAEGYSVSREKKESFPLTVTSAQKNPTAFYLCASSITSGRLETQYFGPGTRLLVL.

This clonotype was seen many times. The V and J genes are TRBV20-1 and TRBJ2-5, with 9 bases identical to TRBD2. In germline, CDR1 is DFQATT, CDR2 SNEGSKA (reference sequence). Unmatched junction bases numbered 19, after V lost 0 bases and J lost 5 bases. CDR3 size: 19 residues. The CDR3, as DNA: TGCAGTGCTAGAGATACCCCGGGGACTAGCACAGATGTTTGGGAGACCCAGTACTTC. It is translated as CSARDTPGTSTDVWETQYF.

The sample holds many counts of this clonotype. The chain is built from TRBV10-3 and TRBJ2-2; D ambiguous. Trimming cost V 3 bases and J 1 base, with 12 bases left between them. The germline gives CDR1 ENHRY, CDR2 SYGVKD. The CDR3 runs 16 residues. The CDR3 bases are TGTGCCATCAGTGACAGAGGCGGAGAGAACACCGGGGAGCTGTTTTTT. This encodes CAISDRGGENTGELFF.

There are a few counts of this clonotype. This chain joins TRBV18 and TRBJ1-5, with D maybe TRBD1 (5 bases). Germline V gene data show CDR1 as KGHSH and CDR2 as LQKENI. With 2 bases removed from V and 1 base from J, the gap between germline ends came to 21 bases. This CDR3 has 19 residues. The CDR3 loop reads CASSPMRYDRQRSNQPQHF. DNA of the CDR3: TGTGCCAGCTCACCAATGCGGTACGATAGACAGCGAAGCAATCAGCCCCAGCATTTT.

This clonotype was seen ten or more times. CDR3 protein: CASRGHARGTGELFF. CDR3 sequence (DNA): TGTGCCAGCAGAGGACACGCCAGAGGGACCGGGGAGCTGTTTTTT. The gene calls are TRBV28 and TRBJ2-2; D could derive from TRBD1 or TRBD2 (5 bases each). Trimming took 6 bases from V and 5 from J, leaving 16 bases between them. Germline V CDR1 and CDR2: MDHEN, SYDVKM. This CDR3 is 15 amino acids long.

This clonotype was found many times. V is TRBV6-5 and J is TRBJ2-7; perhaps TRBD2 as D (5 bases). The V end was cut by 0 bases, the J end by 3 bases, with 15 bases between. The CDR3 is 16 amino acids. The germline gives CDR1 MNHEY, CDR2 SVGAGI. The CDR3, as DNA: TGTGCCAGCAGTTACTCGAGGGTGCTCCTAGACTACGAGCAGTACTTC. Residues: CASSYSRVLLDYEQYF.

This clonotype was seen many times. V is TRBV6-2 or TRBV6-3 and J is TRBJ1-1; no clear D. V lost 2 bases and J lost 1, with 5 bases in between. Germline CDR1 and CDR2: MNHEY and SVGEGT. The CDR3 runs to 13 residues. The CDR3 spells CASSYLSNTEAFF. The DNA of the CDR3 is TGTGCCAGCAGTTACCTATCGAACACTGAAGCTTTCTTT.

The sample holds many counts of this clonotype. Here the CDR3 reads CASSQDPTQIYGYTF. CDR3 sequence (DNA): TGCGCCAGCAGCCAAGATCCGACACAGATCTATGGCTACACCTTC. This chain joins TRBV4-1 and TRBJ1-2; no firm D call. This CDR3 has 15 residues. Trimming cost V 0 bases and J 4 bases, with 12 bases left between them. The V gene's germline CDR1 is MGHRA and CDR2 YSYEKL.

This clonotype was found a few times. This chain uses TRBV29-1 with TRBJ2-5; D tentatively fits TRBD1 or TRBD2 (6 bases each). Trimming removed 4 bases at V and 5 bases at J, with 14 bases between. This CDR3 has 13 residues. Germline lookup yields CDR1 SQVTM and CDR2 ANQGSEA. Written as DNA, the CDR3 is TGCAGCGTTGTAAGAGGGGGGTGGGAGACCCAGTACTTC. This codes for CSVVRGGWETQYF.

This clonotype was counted many times. The chain couples TRBV10-3 to TRBJ2-7; unclear D gene. Trimming removed 4 bases at V and 3 bases at J, with 4 bases between. In germline, CDR1 is ENHRY, CDR2 SYGVKD. The CDR3 is 11 residues long. CDR3 sequence (DNA): TGTGCCATCAGTGTAGGCTACGAGCAGTACTTC. Translated: CAISVGYEQYF.

This clonotype turned up a few times. The chain carries TRBV7-2 and TRBJ2-2; D is ambiguous. This CDR3 region has 16 residues. Trimming took 0 bases from V and 5 from J, leaving 13 bases between them. Germline V CDR1 and CDR2: SGHTA, FQGNSA. The CDR3 protein is CASSLALGVGTGELFF. Written as DNA, the CDR3 is TGTGCCAGCAGCTTAGCGCTTGGGGTTGGGACCGGGGAGCTGTTTTTT.

This clonotype was detected ten times or more. The rearrangement joins TRBV20-1 to TRBJ2-5, with TRBD2 as a possible D gene (5 bases). The V gene lost 0 bases and the J gene lost 5 bases, with 13 bases spanning the gap. The germline V gene has CDR1 DFQATT and CDR2 SNEGSKA (reference sequence). The CDR3 covers 14 residues. CDR3 loop: CSARDLVASETQYF. The CDR3 coding sequence is TGCAGTGCTAGAGATCTTGTAGCGTCTGAGACCCAGTACTTC.

The V gene is TRBV30, the J gene TRBJ2-7; D unresolved. The length of the CDR3 is 12 residues. Germline V gene lookup returns CDR1 GTSNPN and CDR2 SVGIG (reference sequence). Deletions cut 3 bases from V and 4 bases from J, with 10 bases between. The CDR3 loop reads CAWRRLLYEQYF. The CDR3 coding sequence is TGTGCCTGGAGGCGGCTTTTGTACGAGCAGTACTTC.

This clonotype was counted at least ten times. V gene TRBV12-3 or TRBV12-4 combines with J gene TRBJ2-2; possibly TRBD1 or TRBD2 for D (5 bases each). V lost 6 bases and J 0 bases, leaving 11 bases between the germline ends. The CDR3 extends over 15 amino acids. CDR3 loop: CASSNGATNTGELFF. The CDR3 region has the DNA TGTGCCAGCAGCAACGGGGCTACGAACACCGGGGAGCTGTTTTTT.

This clonotype appeared many times. The gene calls are TRBV12-3 or TRBV12-4 and TRBJ2-7; TRBD1 aligns across 9 bases. J was trimmed by 6 bases and V by 5 bases; bases with no gene match: 11. The CDR3 extends over 15 amino acids. In DNA, the CDR3 is TGTGCCAGCAGTATGACCGGGACAGGGCCCTCCGAGCAGTACTTC. This gives the protein CASSMTGTGPSEQYF.